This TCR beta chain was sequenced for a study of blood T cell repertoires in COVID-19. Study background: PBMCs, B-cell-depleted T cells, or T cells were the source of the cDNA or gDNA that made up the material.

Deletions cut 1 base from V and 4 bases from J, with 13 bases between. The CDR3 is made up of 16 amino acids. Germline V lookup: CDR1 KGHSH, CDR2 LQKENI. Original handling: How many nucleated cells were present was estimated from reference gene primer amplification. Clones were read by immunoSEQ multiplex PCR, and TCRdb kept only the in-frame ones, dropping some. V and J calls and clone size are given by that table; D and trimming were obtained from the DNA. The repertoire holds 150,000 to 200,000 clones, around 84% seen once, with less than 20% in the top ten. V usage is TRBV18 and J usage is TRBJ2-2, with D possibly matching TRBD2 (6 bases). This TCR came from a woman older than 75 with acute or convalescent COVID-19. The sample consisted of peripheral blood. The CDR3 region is CASSPQAAGSTGELFF. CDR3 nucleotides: TGTGCCAGCTCACCACAGGCCGCGGGGTCCACCGGGGAGCTGTTTTTT.